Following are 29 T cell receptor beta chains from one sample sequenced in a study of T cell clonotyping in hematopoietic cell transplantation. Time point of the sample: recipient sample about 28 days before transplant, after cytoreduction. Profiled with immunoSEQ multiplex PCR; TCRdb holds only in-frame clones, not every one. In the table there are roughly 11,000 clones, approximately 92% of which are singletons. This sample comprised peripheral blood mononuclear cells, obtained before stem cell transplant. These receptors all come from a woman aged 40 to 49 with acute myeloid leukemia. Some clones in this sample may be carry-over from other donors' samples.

CDR3: CASSPEDRGTYEQYF. The CDR3 DNA reads as TGCGCCAGCAGCCCCGAGGACAGGGGGACCTACGAGCAGTACTTC. This chain joins TRBV5-1 and TRBJ2-7, with 10 bases aligning to TRBD1. This CDR3 comprises 15 residues. The trim removed 4 bases at V and 2 bases at J, leaving 6 bases unmatched. Germline values: CDR1 SGHRS, CDR2 YFSETQ.

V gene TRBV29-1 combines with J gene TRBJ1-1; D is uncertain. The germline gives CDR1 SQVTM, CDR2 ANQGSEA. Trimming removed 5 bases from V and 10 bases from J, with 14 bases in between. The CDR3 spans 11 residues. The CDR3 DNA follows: TGCAGCGTTCTAGTTCGGGGTATAGCTTTCTTT. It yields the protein CSVLVRGIAFF.

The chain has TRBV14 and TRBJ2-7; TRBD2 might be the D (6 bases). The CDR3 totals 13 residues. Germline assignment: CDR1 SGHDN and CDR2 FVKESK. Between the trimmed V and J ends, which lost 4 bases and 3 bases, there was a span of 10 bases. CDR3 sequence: CASSPRRGYEQYF. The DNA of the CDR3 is TGTGCCAGCAGCCCGCGGAGGGGCTACGAGCAGTACTTC.

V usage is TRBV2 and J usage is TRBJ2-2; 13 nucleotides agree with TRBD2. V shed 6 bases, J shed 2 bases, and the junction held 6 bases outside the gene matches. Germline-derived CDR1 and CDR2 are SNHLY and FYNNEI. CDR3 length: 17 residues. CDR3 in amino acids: CASRRLAGGFNTGELFF. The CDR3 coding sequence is TGTGCCAGCAGAAGACTAGCGGGGGGATTTAACACCGGGGAGCTGTTTTTT. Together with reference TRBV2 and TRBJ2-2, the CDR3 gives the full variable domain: EPEVTQTPSHQVTQMGQEVILRCVPISNHLYFYWYRQILGQKVEFLVSFYNNEISEKSEIFDDQFSVERPDGSNFTLKIRSTKLEDSAMYFCASRRLAGGFNTGELFFGEGSRLTVL.

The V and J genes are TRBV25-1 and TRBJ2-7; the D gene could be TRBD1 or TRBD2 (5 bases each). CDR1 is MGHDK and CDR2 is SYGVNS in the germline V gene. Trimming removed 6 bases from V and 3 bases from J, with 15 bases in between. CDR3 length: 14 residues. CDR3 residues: CASRSAGSNYEQYF. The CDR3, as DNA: TGTGCCAGCAGGTCGGCAGGGAGCAACTACGAGCAGTACTTC.

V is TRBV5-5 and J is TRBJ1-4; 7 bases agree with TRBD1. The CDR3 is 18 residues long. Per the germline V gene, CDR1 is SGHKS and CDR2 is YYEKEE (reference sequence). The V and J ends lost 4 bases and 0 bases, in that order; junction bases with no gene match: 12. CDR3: CASSLERTGFATNEKLFF. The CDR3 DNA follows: TGTGCCAGCAGCCTGGAGCGGACAGGCTTTGCAACTAATGAAAAACTGTTTTTT.

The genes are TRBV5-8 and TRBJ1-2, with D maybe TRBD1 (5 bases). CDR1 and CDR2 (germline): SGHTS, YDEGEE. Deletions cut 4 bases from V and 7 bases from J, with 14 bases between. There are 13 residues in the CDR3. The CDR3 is CASSGDSPGGYTF. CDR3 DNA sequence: TGTGCCAGCAGCGGTGACAGCCCGGGTGGCTACACCTTC. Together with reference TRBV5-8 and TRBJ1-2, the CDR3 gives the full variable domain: EAGVTQSPTHLIKTRGQQATLRCSPISGHTSVYWYQQALGLGLQFLLWYDEGEERNRGNFPPRFSGRQFPNYSSELNVNALELEDSALYLCASSGDSPGGYTFGSGTRLTVV.

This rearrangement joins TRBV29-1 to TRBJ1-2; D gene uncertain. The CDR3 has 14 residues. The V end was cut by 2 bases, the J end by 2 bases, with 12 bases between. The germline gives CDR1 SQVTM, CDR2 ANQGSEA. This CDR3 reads CSVEWRGTNYGYTF. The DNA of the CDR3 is TGCAGCGTTGAATGGCGGGGAACAAACTATGGCTACACCTTC.

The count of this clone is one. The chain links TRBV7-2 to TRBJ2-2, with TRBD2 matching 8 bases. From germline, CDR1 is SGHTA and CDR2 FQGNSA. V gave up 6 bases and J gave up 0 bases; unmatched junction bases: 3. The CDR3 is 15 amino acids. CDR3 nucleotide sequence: TGTGCCAGCAGTTCGACTAGCGCGAACACCGGGGAGCTGTTTTTT. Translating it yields CASSSTSANTGELFF.

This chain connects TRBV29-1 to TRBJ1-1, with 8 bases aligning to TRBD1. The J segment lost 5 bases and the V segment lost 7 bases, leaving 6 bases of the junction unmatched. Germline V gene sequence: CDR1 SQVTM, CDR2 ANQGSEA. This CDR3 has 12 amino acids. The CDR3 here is CSALQGVTEAFF. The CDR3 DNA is TGCAGCGCCCTACAGGGGGTTACTGAAGCTTTCTTT.

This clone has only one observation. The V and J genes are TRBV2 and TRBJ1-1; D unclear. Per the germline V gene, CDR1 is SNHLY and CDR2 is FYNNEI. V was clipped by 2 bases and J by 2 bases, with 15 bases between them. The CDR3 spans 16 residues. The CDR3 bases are TGTGCCAGCAGTGAATTGGACTTAGGATATAACACTGAAGCTTTCTTT. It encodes CASSELDLGYNTEAFF.

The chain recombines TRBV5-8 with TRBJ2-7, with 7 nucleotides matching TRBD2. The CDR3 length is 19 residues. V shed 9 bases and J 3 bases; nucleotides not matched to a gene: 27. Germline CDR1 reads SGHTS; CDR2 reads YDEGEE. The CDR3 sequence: CAIPPPPQSGRFRYYEQYF. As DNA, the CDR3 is TGTGCCATCCCGCCCCCCCCTCAGTCCGGGAGGTTTAGATACTACGAGCAGTACTTC.

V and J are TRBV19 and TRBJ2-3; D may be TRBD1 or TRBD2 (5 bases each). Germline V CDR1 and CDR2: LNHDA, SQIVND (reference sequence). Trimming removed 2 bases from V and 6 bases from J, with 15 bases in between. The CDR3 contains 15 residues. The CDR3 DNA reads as TGTGCCAGTAGTATATTCCGGGGCTCTTGGGATACGCAGTATTTT. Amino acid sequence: CASSIFRGSWDTQYF.

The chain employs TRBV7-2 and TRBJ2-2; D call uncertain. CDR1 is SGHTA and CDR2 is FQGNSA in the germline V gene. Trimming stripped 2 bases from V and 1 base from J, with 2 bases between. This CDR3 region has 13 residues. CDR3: CASSLLNTGELFF. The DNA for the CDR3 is TGTGCCAGCAGCTTACTGAACACCGGGGAGCTGTTTTTT.

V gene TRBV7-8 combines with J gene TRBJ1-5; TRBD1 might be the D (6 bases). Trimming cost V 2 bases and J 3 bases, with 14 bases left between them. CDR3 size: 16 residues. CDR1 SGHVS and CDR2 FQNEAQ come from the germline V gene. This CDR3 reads CASSLLRQAPNQPQHF. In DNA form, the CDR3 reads TGTGCCAGCAGCTTACTTAGACAGGCCCCCAATCAGCCCCAGCATTTT.

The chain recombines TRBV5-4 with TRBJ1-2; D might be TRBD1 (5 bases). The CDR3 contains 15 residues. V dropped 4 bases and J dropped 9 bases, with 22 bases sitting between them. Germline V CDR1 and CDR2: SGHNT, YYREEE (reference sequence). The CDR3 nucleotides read TGTGCCAGCAGCGCGAAACGGGACGGAATGGGAAGCTACACCTTC. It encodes CASSAKRDGMGSYTF.

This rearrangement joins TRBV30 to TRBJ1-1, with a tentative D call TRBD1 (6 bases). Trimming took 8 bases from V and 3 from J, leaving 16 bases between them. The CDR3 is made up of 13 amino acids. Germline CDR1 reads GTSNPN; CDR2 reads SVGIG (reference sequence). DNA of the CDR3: TGTGCCGGGAAAACAGGGCGGGACACTGAAGCTTTCTTT. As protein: CAGKTGRDTEAFF.

The CDR3 region is CATSRDSAIDGYTF. DNA of the CDR3: TGTGCCACCAGCAGAGACAGTGCTATCGATGGCTACACCTTC. V gene TRBV15 combines with J gene TRBJ1-2; D unresolved. CDR3 size: 14 residues. CDR1 is LNHNV, CDR2 YYDKDF, per germline (reference sequence). Trimming left V 0 bases short and J 6 bases short, with 11 bases between.

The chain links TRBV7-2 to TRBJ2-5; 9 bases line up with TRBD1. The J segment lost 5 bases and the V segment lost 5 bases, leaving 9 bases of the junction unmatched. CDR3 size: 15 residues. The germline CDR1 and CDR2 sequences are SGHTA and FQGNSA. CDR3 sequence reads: CASSVGQGPSETQYF. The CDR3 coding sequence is TGTGCCAGCAGCGTCGGACAGGGGCCGTCCGAGACCCAGTACTTC.

The CDR3 coding sequence is TGTGCCAGCAGCAAAGGGGGATGGAACACTGAAGCTTTCTTT. This translates into CASSKGGWNTEAFF. The genes are TRBV21-1 and TRBJ1-1. TRBV21-1 is noted as a pseudogene. The CDR3 covers 14 residues.

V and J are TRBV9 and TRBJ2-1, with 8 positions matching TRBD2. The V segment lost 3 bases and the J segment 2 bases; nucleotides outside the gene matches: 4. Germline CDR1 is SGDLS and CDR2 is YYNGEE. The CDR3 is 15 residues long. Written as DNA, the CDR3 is TGTGCCAGCAGCGACGGACTAGCCGCCTACAATGAGCAGTTCTTC. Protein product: CASSDGLAAYNEQFF. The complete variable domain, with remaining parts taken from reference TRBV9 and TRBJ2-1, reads DSGVTQTPKHLITATGQRVTLRCSPRSGDLSVYWYQQSLDQGLQFLIQYYNGEERAKGNILERFSAQQFPDLHSELNLSSLELGDSALYFCASSDGLAAYNEQFFGPGTRLTVL.

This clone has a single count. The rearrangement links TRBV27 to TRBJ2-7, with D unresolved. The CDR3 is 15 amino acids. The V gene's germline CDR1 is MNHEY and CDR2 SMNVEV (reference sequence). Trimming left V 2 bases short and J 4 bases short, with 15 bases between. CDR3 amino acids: CASSLQNGSFYEQYF. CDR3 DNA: TGTGCCAGCAGTTTACAAAACGGGTCCTTTTACGAGCAGTACTTC.

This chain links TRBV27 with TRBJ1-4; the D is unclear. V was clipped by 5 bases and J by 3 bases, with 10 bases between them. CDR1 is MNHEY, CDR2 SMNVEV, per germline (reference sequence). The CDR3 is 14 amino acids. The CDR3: CASSILGANEKLFF. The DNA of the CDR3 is TGTGCCAGCAGTATCCTGGGAGCTAATGAAAAACTGTTTTTT.

CDR3 loop: CASSIDVSRNTEAFF. Written as DNA, the CDR3 is TGTGCCAGTAGTATAGATGTCAGCCGAAACACTGAAGCTTTCTTT. The V gene is TRBV19, the J gene TRBJ1-1; no reliable D call. The CDR3 covers 15 residues. The V gene's germline CDR1 is LNHDA and CDR2 SQIVND (reference sequence). Trimming removed 0 bases from V and 2 bases from J, with 10 bases in between.

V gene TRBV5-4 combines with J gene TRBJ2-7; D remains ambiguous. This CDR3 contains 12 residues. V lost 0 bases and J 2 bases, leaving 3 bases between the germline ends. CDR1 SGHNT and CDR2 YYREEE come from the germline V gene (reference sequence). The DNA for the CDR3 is TGTGCCAGCAGCTTGGATACCTACGAGCAGTACTTC. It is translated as CASSLDTYEQYF.

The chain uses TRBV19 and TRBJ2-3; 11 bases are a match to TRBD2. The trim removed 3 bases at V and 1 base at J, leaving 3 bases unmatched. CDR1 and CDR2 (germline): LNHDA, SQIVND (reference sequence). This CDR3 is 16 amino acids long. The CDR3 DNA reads TGTGCCAGTAGTATCCTGACTAGCGGGGGCACAGATACGCAGTATTTT. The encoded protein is CASSILTSGGTDTQYF.

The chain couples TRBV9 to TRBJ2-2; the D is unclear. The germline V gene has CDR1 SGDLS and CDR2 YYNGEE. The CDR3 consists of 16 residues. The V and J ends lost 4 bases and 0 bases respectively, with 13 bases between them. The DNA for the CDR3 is TGTGCCAGCAGCTTCTCGGCCAGCGCGAACACCGGGGAGCTGTTTTTT. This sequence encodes CASSFSASANTGELFF.

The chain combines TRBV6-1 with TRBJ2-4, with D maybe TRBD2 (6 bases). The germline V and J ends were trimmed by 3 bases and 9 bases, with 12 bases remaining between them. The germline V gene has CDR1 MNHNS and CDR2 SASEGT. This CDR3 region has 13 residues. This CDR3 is CASSEDRRGIQYF. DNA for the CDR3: TGTGCCAGCAGTGAGGACCGGCGGGGCATTCAGTACTTC.

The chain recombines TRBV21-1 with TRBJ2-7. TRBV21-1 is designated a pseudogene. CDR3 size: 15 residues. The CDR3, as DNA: TGTGCCAGCAGCAAAGCGATGGGGGATACCTACGAGCAGTACTTC. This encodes CASSKAMGDTYEQYF.